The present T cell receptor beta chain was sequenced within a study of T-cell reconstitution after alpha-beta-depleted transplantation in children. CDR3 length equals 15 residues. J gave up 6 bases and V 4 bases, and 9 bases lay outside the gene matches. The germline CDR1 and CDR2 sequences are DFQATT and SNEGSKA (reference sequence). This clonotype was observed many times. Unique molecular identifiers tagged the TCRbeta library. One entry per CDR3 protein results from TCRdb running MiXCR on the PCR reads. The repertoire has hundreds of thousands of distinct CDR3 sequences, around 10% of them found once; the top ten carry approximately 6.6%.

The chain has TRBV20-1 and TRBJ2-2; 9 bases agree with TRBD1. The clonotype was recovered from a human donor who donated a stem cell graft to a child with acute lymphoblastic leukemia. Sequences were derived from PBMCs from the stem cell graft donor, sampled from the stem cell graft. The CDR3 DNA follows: TGCAGTGCTATCCCCGGGACAGGGTCGTCCGGGGAGCTGTTTTTT. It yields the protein CSAIPGTGSSGELFF.